This is a list of T cell receptor beta chains from one sample in a study of blood T cell repertoires in COVID-19. Repertoires were generated with immunoSEQ multiplex PCR, while TCRdb's copy carries only in-frame clones and drops some. Of a few hundred thousand clones in the sample, 70% to 90% were seen once. Sequencing was carried out using peripheral blood. These TCRs come from a man younger than 35 with active or convalescent COVID-19. CDR3s include the opening cysteine and the closing phenylalanine or tryptophan. D genes are given only for firm matches. Part of the rows lack a size; the others show once, few, many or a class for expanded clones.

clone_size	d_call	v_call	j_call	cdr3_aa	cdr3_nt
-	-	TRBV5-6	TRBJ1-2	CASSLSRVGGYTF	TGTGCCAGCAGCTTGAGCCGAGTCGGTGGCTACACCTTC
-	TRBD1	TRBV5-6	TRBJ2-7	CASSQGQGEQYF	TGTGCCAGCAGCCAGGGACAGGGCGAGCAGTACTTC
-	TRBD2	TRBV9	TRBJ2-3	CASSVGLAVTDTQYF	TGTGCCAGCAGCGTAGGGCTAGCGGTCACAGATACGCAGTATTTT
-	TRBD2	TRBV7-2	TRBJ2-3	CASSLTGGPGDTQYF	TGTGCCAGCAGCTTGACGGGGGGGCCGGGAGATACGCAGTATTTT
-	TRBD1	TRBV5-1	TRBJ1-4	CASSLASGGEKLFF	TGCGCCAGCAGCTTGGCCTCAGGGGGAGAGAAACTGTTTTTT
-	-	TRBV11-2	TRBJ2-3	CASSLEGATDTQYF	TGTGCCAGCAGCTTAGAGGGGGCAACAGATACGCAGTATTTT
-	-	TRBV3-1/TRBV3-2	TRBJ1-1	CASSARDTGTEAFF	TGTGCCAGCAGCGCTCGGGACACCGGGACTGAAGCTTTCTTT
-	-	TRBV2	TRBJ1-1	CASSALERVGAFF	TGTGCCAGCAGTGCGTTGGAGAGGGTGGGGGCTTTCTTT
-	-	TRBV7-9	TRBJ1-3	CASGQGDRRGNTIYF	TGTGCCAGCGGTCAGGGTGACCGCCGTGGAAACACCATATATTTT
-	-	TRBV4-2	TRBJ2-3	CASSPQGWTAADTQYF	TGTGCCAGCAGCCCCCAGGGTTGGACCGCGGCCGATACGCAGTATTTT
-	-	TRBV7-2	TRBJ2-1	CASSLDSGRYNEQFF	TGTGCCAGCAGCTTAGACTCGGGGAGATACAATGAGCAGTTCTTC
-	-	TRBV19	TRBJ1-1	CASFRETTEAFF	TGTGCCAGTTTCCGGGAGACTACTGAAGCTTTCTTT
-	-	TRBV15	TRBJ1-4	CATSDLLTGTNEKLFF	TGTGCCACCAGCGACTTGTTGACCGGAACTAATGAAAAACTGTTTTTT
-	-	TRBV19	TRBJ2-7	CASSIGPGLLKMGEQYF	TGTGCCAGTAGTATAGGCCCGGGACTCCTAAAAATGGGGGAGCAGTACTTC
few	TRBD1	TRBV28	TRBJ2-7	CASRLQRGPYEQYF	TGTGCCAGCAGGCTGCAAAGGGGGCCCTACGAGCAGTACTTC
-	TRBD2	TRBV10-2	TRBJ2-1	CASSDMGGSSYNEQFF	TGCGCCAGCAGCGATATGGGGGGGAGCTCCTACAATGAGCAGTTCTTC
-	TRBD1	TRBV12-5	TRBJ1-2	CASGLEYTGVDGYTF	TGTGCTAGTGGTTTGGAGTATACAGGGGTGGATGGCTACACCTTC
-	-	TRBV12-3/TRBV12-4	TRBJ2-2	CAGGGGGSGELFF	TGTGCCGGAGGAGGGGGGGGCTCCGGGGAGCTGTTTTTT
-	TRBD1	TRBV18	TRBJ1-2	CASSPQGQGYGPRGYTF	TGTGCCAGCTCACCACAGGGACAGGGTTATGGTCCTCGGGGCTACACCTTC
-	TRBD2	TRBV3-1/TRBV3-2	TRBJ2-7	CASSQDSGSSYEQYF	TGTGCCAGCAGCCAAGATAGCGGGTCCTCCTACGAGCAGTACTTC
few	TRBD1	TRBV12-5	TRBJ2-1	CASGLVQGAYNEQFF	TGTGCTAGTGGTTTGGTACAGGGGGCGTACAATGAGCAGTTCTTC
-	TRBD1	TRBV6-1	TRBJ1-3	CASSDPRTGSSGNTIYF	TGTGCCAGCAGTGACCCGAGGACAGGATCTTCTGGAAACACCATATATTTT
-	TRBD2	TRBV6-4	TRBJ2-1	CASSDSPGSGGNEQFF	TGTGCCAGCAGTGACTCCCCCGGTTCGGGGGGCAATGAGCAGTTCTTC